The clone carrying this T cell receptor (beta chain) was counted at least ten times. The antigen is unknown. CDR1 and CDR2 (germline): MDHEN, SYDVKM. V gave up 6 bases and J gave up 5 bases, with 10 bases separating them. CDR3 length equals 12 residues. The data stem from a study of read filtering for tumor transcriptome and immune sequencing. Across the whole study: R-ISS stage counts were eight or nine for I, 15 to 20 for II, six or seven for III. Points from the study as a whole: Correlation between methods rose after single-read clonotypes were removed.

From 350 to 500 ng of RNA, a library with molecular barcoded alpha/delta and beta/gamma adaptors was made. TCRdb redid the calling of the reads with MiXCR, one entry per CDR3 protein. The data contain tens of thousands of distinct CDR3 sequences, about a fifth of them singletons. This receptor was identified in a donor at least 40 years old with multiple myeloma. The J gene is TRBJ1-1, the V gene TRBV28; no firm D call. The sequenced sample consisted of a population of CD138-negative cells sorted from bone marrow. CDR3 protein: CASRLGETEAFF. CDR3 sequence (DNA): TGTGCCAGCAGACTCGGGGAAACTGAAGCTTTCTTT.